These T cell receptor beta chains were read from a single sample in a study of blood T cell repertoires in COVID-19. The repertoire was sequenced with immunoSEQ multiplex PCR; TCRdb's copy has only in-frame clones and lacks some. The profile shows over 250,000 clones, around 87% of them singletons. The sample taken for sequencing was PBMCs or T cells enriched from blood (not recorded which). These receptors originate from a woman between 25 and 40 years old who had recovered from COVID-19. Each CDR3 is given with its conserved first and last residue. A D gene is named only where the DNA matches it firmly. Size is stated for part of the rows, as once, few or many counts, or as a class when the clone is expanded.

TRBV4-1	TRBJ1-1	TRBD1	few	CASSQDGADRGAINTEAFF	TGCGCCAGCAGCCAAGACGGTGCGGACAGGGGGGCTATAAACACTGAAGCTTTCTTT
TRBV5-6	TRBJ1-6	TRBD1	NA	CASSFGTGKTTLHF	TGTGCCAGCAGCTTCGGGACAGGGAAAACGACCCTCCACTTT
TRBV5-3	TRBJ2-7	TRBD1	NA	CARSSSGQGARGEQYF	TGTGCCAGAAGCTCCTCGGGACAGGGGGCGCGGGGCGAGCAGTACTTC
TRBV7-6	TRBJ2-7	NA	NA	CASSFRDGEQYF	TGTGCCAGCAGCTTCAGGGATGGGGAGCAGTACTTC
TRBV27	TRBJ1-3	NA	NA	CASRGYGGVSGNTIYF	TGTGCCAGCAGGGGATACGGGGGTGTTTCTGGAAACACCATATATTTT
TRBV5-1	TRBJ1-2	TRBD1	NA	CASSLRAGGDLGGYTF	TGCGCCAGCAGCTTGAGGGCAGGGGGTGATTTGGGAGGCTACACCTTC
TRBV19	TRBJ1-1	TRBD1	NA	CASKQGAALNTEAFF	TGTGCCAGTAAGCAGGGGGCAGCGTTGAACACTGAAGCTTTCTTT
TRBV7-8	TRBJ1-1	NA	NA	CASSLELNTEAFF	TGTGCCAGCAGCTTAGAGCTGAACACTGAAGCTTTCTTT
TRBV5-3	TRBJ2-2	NA	NA	CARSLPLDWNTGELFF	TGTGCCAGAAGCTTGCCGCTAGATTGGAACACCGGGGAGCTGTTTTTT
TRBV29-1	TRBJ2-5	NA	NA	CSVGGQRSDGETQYF	TGCAGCGTGGGGGGGCAACGGTCGGACGGAGAGACCCAGTACTTC
TRBV5-4	TRBJ2-3	TRBD2	once	CASSSGLASHTDTQYF	TGTGCCAGCAGCTCCGGACTAGCTAGTCACACAGATACGCAGTATTTT
TRBV3-1/TRBV3-2	TRBJ2-5	NA	NA	CASSQDEETQYF	TGTGCCAGCAGCCAAGATGAGGAGACCCAGTACTTC
TRBV3-1/TRBV3-2	TRBJ2-7	NA	NA	CASSQDCTPISYEQYF	TGTGCCAGCAGCCAAGATTGTACACCCATCTCCTACGAGCAGTACTTC
TRBV11-2	TRBJ1-5	NA	NA	CASSPSRRGPLYSNQPQHF	TGTGCCAGCAGCCCCTCTCGTAGGGGCCCCCTTTATAGCAATCAGCCCCAGCATTTT
TRBV19	TRBJ1-1	TRBD1	few	CASTETGVNTEAFF	TGTGCCAGTACAGAGACAGGGGTGAACACTGAAGCTTTCTTT
TRBV4-3	TRBJ1-5	NA	NA	CASSRSVQSHYSNQPQHF	TGCGCCAGCAGCCGTAGTGTACAGTCCCATTATAGCAATCAGCCCCAGCATTTT